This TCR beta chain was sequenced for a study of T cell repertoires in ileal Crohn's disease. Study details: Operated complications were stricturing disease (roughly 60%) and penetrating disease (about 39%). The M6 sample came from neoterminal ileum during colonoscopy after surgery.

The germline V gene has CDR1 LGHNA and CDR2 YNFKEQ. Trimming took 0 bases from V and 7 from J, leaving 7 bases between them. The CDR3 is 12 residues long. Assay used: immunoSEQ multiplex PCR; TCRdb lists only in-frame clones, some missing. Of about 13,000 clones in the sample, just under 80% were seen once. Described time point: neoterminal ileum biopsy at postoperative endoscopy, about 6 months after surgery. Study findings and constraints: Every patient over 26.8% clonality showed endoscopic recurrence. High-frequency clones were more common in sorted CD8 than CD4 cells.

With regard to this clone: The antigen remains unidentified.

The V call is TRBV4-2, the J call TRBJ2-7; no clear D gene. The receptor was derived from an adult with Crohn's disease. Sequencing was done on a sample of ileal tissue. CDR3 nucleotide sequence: TGTGCCAGCAGCCAAGATGATAGAGAGCAGTACTTC. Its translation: CASSQDDREQYF.